These T cell receptor beta chains were read from a single sample in a study of T cells in localized non-small cell lung cancer. Some clones are missing from TCRdb's copy, which holds only in-frame ones; the method was immunoSEQ multiplex PCR. The sample has roughly 30,000 clones, 91% seen once. Sequenced here: peripheral blood, sampled before any cancer treatment. Receptors were obtained from an older female donor with stage I lung adenocarcinoma. The CDR3 runs from the conserved cysteine through the conserved F or W. Each record gives: D gene, J gene, V gene, CDR3 protein. The D gene is left open where the match is weak.

D gene: -; J gene: TRBJ2-3; V gene: TRBV5-4; CDR3 protein: CASSSPRAEGTQYF
D gene: -; J gene: TRBJ2-1; V gene: TRBV7-8; CDR3 protein: CASSPTLSSFNEQFF
D gene: TRBD2; J gene: TRBJ2-7; V gene: TRBV18; CDR3 protein: CASSPSGGAHEQYF
D gene: -; J gene: TRBJ2-5; V gene: TRBV14; CDR3 protein: CASSQYPWAQYF
D gene: -; J gene: TRBJ1-2; V gene: TRBV6-1; CDR3 protein: CASRSGTVYGYTF
D gene: -; J gene: TRBJ2-5; V gene: TRBV18; CDR3 protein: CASSPVQASQETQYF
D gene: TRBD1; J gene: TRBJ2-7; V gene: TRBV6-1; CDR3 protein: CAGGTVGQGSYEQYF
D gene: -; J gene: TRBJ2-3; V gene: TRBV18; CDR3 protein: CASSPLRITDTQYF
D gene: -; J gene: TRBJ1-3; V gene: TRBV18; CDR3 protein: CASSSRTGDSGNTIYF
D gene: TRBD2; J gene: TRBJ2-3; V gene: TRBV9; CDR3 protein: CASSVARAGVGTDTQYF
D gene: TRBD1; J gene: TRBJ1-2; V gene: TRBV6-6; CDR3 protein: CASSYGGQGNYGYTF
D gene: TRBD1; J gene: TRBJ1-1; V gene: TRBV27; CDR3 protein: CASTRQGAATEAFF
D gene: TRBD1; J gene: TRBJ2-3; V gene: TRBV5-1; CDR3 protein: CASSLGQGKDTQYF
D gene: -; J gene: TRBJ2-7; V gene: TRBV2; CDR3 protein: CASTPHQVGNYEQYF
D gene: -; J gene: TRBJ2-7; V gene: TRBV27; CDR3 protein: CASSLSGGGGSSYEQYF
D gene: -; J gene: TRBJ2-3; V gene: TRBV5-1; CDR3 protein: CASSLGHNTDTQYF
D gene: -; J gene: TRBJ1-2; V gene: TRBV4-2; CDR3 protein: CASSQAPGVDYGYTF
D gene: -; J gene: TRBJ2-3; V gene: TRBV6-1; CDR3 protein: CASSERDPDTQYF
D gene: -; J gene: TRBJ2-1; V gene: TRBV19; CDR3 protein: CASSIAAGTLYNEQFF
D gene: -; J gene: TRBJ2-1; V gene: TRBV7-3; CDR3 protein: CASSTSGTSLVNEQFF
D gene: -; J gene: TRBJ2-7; V gene: TRBV5-6; CDR3 protein: CASSSGLGTAKQSPYEQYF
D gene: -; J gene: TRBJ1-4; V gene: TRBV30; CDR3 protein: CAWSVFDIGARTEKLFF
D gene: -; J gene: TRBJ1-4; V gene: TRBV28; CDR3 protein: CASSFAQGGEKLFF
D gene: TRBD2; J gene: TRBJ2-2; V gene: TRBV11-3; CDR3 protein: CASSSTSGRAHGELFF
D gene: TRBD1; J gene: TRBJ1-6; V gene: TRBV2; CDR3 protein: CASRGQGNSPLHF
D gene: TRBD2; J gene: TRBJ2-3; V gene: TRBV7-9; CDR3 protein: CASSLSLASTDTQYF
D gene: TRBD1; J gene: TRBJ2-1; V gene: TRBV11-1; CDR3 protein: CASTRDRAYNEQFF
D gene: -; J gene: TRBJ1-6; V gene: TRBV5-4; CDR3 protein: CASSGGQRPNSPLHF
D gene: TRBD1; J gene: TRBJ1-2; V gene: TRBV10-3; CDR3 protein: CATTDRGPLLF
D gene: -; J gene: TRBJ1-2; V gene: TRBV20-1; CDR3 protein: CSAMDAGYTF
D gene: -; J gene: TRBJ2-2; V gene: TRBV23-1; CDR3 protein: CASFRGADTGELFF
D gene: -; J gene: TRBJ1-1; V gene: TRBV5-1; CDR3 protein: CASRQGLNTEAFF
D gene: -; J gene: TRBJ2-2; V gene: TRBV5-1; CDR3 protein: CASSPEWRGHTGELFF
D gene: -; J gene: TRBJ2-5; V gene: TRBV29-1; CDR3 protein: CSVETNKARPQYF
D gene: -; J gene: TRBJ1-5; V gene: TRBV27; CDR3 protein: CASGGGKNQPQHF
D gene: -; J gene: TRBJ2-1; V gene: TRBV5-3; CDR3 protein: CARSSGDRPNRLGKFF
D gene: -; J gene: TRBJ2-5; V gene: TRBV5-1; CDR3 protein: CASSLWVAAISGTQYF
D gene: TRBD2; J gene: TRBJ2-1; V gene: TRBV7-9; CDR3 protein: CASRRLAGGNEQFF
D gene: -; J gene: TRBJ1-2; V gene: TRBV5-1; CDR3 protein: CASSPGGENQGYTF
D gene: TRBD2; J gene: TRBJ2-2; V gene: TRBV30; CDR3 protein: CAWIAAVGLAGAKNTGELFF
D gene: -; J gene: TRBJ2-7; V gene: TRBV2; CDR3 protein: CASSAGYPPDEQYF
D gene: -; J gene: TRBJ1-4; V gene: TRBV30; CDR3 protein: CALGGSNEKLFF
D gene: -; J gene: TRBJ1-4; V gene: TRBV30; CDR3 protein: CAWRRLPANEKLFF
D gene: TRBD1; J gene: TRBJ1-3; V gene: TRBV7-9; CDR3 protein: CASSAQTGAGNTIYF
D gene: TRBD1; J gene: TRBJ1-1; V gene: TRBV30; CDR3 protein: CAWTDRVRAFF
D gene: TRBD1; J gene: TRBJ2-5; V gene: TRBV19; CDR3 protein: CASSTMDRGMITTQYF
D gene: -; J gene: TRBJ2-1; V gene: TRBV4-1; CDR3 protein: CASSQVINNEQFF
D gene: -; J gene: TRBJ1-6; V gene: TRBV7-3; CDR3 protein: CASSRQDNSPLHF
D gene: -; J gene: TRBJ1-5; V gene: TRBV6-5; CDR3 protein: CASSQGLSGAQHF
D gene: -; J gene: TRBJ1-1; V gene: TRBV6-5; CDR3 protein: CASSLVGGLNTEAFF
D gene: -; J gene: TRBJ2-1; V gene: TRBV6-1; CDR3 protein: CASSPVMRQSDEQFF
D gene: -; J gene: TRBJ2-7; V gene: TRBV11-2; CDR3 protein: CASSFQAVRGEQYF
D gene: TRBD2; J gene: TRBJ2-5; V gene: TRBV5-1; CDR3 protein: CASSLVASGNQETQYF
D gene: TRBD1; J gene: TRBJ1-2; V gene: TRBV5-5; CDR3 protein: CASSFTDRARGYTF
D gene: -; J gene: TRBJ2-1; V gene: TRBV2; CDR3 protein: CASRAISGLGEQFF
D gene: TRBD2; J gene: TRBJ2-7; V gene: TRBV5-1; CDR3 protein: CASSGTTYKGEQYF
D gene: TRBD1; J gene: TRBJ1-2; V gene: TRBV2; CDR3 protein: CASRGTGSGYTF
D gene: TRBD1; J gene: TRBJ2-7; V gene: TRBV9; CDR3 protein: CASSEGTEAYEQYF
D gene: -; J gene: TRBJ2-3; V gene: TRBV18; CDR3 protein: CASSPITLGADTQYF